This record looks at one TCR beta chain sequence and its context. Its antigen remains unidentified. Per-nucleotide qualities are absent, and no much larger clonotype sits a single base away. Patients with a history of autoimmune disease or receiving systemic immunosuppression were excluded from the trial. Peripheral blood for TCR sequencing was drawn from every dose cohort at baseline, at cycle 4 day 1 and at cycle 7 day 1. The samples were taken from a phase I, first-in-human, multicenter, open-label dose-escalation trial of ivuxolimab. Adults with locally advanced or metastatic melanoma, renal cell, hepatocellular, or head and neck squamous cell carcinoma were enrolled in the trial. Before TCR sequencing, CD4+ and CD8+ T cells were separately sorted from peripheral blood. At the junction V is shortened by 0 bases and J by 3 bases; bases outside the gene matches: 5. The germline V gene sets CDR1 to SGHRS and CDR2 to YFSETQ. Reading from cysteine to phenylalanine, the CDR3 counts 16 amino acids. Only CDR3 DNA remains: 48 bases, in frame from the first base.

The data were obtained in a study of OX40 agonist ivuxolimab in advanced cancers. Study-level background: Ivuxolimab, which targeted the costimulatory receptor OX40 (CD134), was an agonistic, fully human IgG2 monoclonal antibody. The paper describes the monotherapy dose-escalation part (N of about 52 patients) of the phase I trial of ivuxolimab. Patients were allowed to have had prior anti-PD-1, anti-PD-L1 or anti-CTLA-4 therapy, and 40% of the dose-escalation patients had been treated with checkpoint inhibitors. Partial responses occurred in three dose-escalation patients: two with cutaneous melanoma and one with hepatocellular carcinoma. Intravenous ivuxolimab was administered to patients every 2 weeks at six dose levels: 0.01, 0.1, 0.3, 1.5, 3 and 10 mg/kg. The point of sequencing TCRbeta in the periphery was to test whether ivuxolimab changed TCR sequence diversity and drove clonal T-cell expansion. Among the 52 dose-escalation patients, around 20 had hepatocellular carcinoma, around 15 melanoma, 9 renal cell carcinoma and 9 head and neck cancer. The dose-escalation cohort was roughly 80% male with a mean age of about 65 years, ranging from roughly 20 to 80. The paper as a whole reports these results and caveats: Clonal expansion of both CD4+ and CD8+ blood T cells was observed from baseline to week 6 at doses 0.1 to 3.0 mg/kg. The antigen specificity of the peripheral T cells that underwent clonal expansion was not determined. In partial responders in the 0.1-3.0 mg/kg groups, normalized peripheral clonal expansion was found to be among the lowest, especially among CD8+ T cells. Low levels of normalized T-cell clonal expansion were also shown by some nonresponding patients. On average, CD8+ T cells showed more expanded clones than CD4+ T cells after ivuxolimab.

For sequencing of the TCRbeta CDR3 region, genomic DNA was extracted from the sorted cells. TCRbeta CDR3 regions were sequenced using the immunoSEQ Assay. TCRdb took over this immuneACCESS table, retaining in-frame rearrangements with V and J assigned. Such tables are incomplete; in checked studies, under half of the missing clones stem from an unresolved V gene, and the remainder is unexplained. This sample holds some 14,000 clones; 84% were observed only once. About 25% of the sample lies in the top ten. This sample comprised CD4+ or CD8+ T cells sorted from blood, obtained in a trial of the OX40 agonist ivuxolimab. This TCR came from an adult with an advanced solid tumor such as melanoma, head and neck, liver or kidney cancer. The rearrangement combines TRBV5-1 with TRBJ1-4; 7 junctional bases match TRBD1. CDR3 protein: CASSLDRGLSNEKLFF. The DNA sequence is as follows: TGCGCCAGCAGCTTGGACAGGGGCTTATCTAATGAAAAACTGTTTTTT.